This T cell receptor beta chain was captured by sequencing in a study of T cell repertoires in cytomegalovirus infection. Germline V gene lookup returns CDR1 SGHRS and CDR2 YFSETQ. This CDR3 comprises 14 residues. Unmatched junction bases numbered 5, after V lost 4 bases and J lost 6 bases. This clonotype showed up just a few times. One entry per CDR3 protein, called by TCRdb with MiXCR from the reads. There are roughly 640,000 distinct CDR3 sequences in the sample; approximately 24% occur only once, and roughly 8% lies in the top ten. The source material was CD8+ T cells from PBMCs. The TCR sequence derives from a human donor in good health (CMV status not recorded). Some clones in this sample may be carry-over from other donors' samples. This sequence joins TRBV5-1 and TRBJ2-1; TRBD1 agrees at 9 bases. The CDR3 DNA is TGCGCCAGCAGCGATACAGGGGGCGTCAATGAGCAGTTCTTC. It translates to CASSDTGGVNEQFF.